This paragraph reports one T cell receptor beta chain. The antigen remains unidentified. This record comes from a study of T cell repertoires in cytomegalovirus infection. TCRdb re-called the reads with MiXCR, one entry per CDR3 protein. This table holds roughly 990,000 distinct CDR3 sequences, roughly 30% found once. The sequence derives from a human donor in good health (CMV status not recorded). Some clones in this sample may be carry-over from other donors' samples. The material was cultured CD8+ T cells from PBMCs, obtained from culture after CMV antigen stimulation.

Here the CDR3 reads CATQAGGAGNEQFF. Written as DNA, the CDR3 is TGTGCCACCCAGGCGGGGGGGGCCGGTAATGAGCAGTTCTTC. The V call is TRBV28, the J call TRBJ2-1; 9 bases are a match to TRBD2. The ends lost 10 bases at V and 7 bases at J; junction bases unmatched: 11. The V gene's germline CDR1 is MDHEN and CDR2 SYDVKM. This CDR3 is built from 14 residues.